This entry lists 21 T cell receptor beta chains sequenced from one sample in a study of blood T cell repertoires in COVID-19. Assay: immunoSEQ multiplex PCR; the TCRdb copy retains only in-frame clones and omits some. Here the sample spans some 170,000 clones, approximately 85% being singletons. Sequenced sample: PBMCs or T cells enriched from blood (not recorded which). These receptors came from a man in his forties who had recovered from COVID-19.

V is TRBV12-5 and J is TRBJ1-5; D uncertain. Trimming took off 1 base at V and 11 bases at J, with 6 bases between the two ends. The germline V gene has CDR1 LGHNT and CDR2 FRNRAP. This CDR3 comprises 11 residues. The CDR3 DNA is TGTGCTAGTGGTTTGGGGTTAGCCCAGCATTTT. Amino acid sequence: CASGLGLAQHF.

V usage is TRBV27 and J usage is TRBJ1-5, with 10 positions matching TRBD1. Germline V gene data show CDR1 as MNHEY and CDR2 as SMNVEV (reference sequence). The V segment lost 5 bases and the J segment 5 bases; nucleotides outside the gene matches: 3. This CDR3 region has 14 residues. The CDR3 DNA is TGTGCCAGCAGTCTGGGACAGGGGTATCAGCCCCAGCATTTT. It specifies CASSLGQGYQPQHF.

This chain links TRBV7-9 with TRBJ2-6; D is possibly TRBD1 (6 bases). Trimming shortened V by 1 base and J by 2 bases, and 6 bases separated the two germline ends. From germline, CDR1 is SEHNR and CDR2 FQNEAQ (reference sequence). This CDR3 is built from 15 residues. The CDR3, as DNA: TGTGCCAGCAGCTTAGAGGGGGCTGGGGCCAACGTCCTGACTTTC. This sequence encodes CASSLEGAGANVLTF.

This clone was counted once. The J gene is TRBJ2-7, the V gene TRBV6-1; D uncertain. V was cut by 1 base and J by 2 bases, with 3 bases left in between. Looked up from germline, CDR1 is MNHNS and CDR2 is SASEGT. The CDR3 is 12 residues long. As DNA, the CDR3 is TGTGCCAGCAGTGAAGGCGCCTACGAGCAGTACTTC. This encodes CASSEGAYEQYF.

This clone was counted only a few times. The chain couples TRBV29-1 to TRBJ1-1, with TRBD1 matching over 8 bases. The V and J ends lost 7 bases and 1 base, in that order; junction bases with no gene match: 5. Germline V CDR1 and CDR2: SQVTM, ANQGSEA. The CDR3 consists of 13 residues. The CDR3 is CSGYRGWNTEAFF. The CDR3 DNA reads TGCAGCGGCTACAGGGGGTGGAACACTGAAGCTTTCTTT.

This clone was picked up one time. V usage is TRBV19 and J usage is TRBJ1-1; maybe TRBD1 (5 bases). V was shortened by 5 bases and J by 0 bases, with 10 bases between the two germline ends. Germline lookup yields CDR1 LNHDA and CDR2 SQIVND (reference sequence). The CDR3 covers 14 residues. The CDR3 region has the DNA TGTGCCAGTAGTGTGACAGTCATGAACACTGAAGCTTTCTTT. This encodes CASSVTVMNTEAFF. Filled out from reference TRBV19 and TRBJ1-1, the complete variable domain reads DGGITQSPKYLFRKEGQNVTLSCEQNLNHDAMYWYRQDPGQGLRLIYYSQIVNDFQKGDIAEGYSVSREKKESFPLTVTSAQKNPTAFYLCASSVTVMNTEAFFGQGTRLTVV.

For the CDR3, the DNA is TGTGCCAGCAGCCCAATTGTGGCCCAAGAGACCCAGTACTTC. It encodes CASSPIVAQETQYF. This chain connects TRBV3-1 (or the pseudogene TRBV3-2) to TRBJ2-5, with D unclear. The V end was cut by 4 bases, the J end by 1 base, with 10 bases between. Germline assignment: CDR1 LGHDT and CDR2 YNNKEL (reference sequence). The CDR3 consists of 14 residues.

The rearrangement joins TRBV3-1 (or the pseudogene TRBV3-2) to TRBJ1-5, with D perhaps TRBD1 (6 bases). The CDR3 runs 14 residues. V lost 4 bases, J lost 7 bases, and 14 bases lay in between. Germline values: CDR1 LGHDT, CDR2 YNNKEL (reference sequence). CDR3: CASSPTGMGQPQHF. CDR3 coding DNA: TGTGCCAGCAGCCCAACAGGGATGGGACAGCCCCAGCATTTT.

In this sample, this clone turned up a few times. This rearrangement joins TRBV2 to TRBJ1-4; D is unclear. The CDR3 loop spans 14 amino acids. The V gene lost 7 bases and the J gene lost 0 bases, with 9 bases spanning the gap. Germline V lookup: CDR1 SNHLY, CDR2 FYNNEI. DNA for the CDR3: TGTGCCAGCACCGGGATTGCAACTAATGAAAAACTGTTTTTT. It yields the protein CASTGIATNEKLFF.

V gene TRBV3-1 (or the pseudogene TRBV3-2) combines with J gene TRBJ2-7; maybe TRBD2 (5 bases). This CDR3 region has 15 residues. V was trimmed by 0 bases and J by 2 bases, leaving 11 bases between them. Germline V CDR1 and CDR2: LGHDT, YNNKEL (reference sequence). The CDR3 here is CASSQDGTRTYEQYF. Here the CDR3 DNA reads TGTGCCAGCAGCCAAGATGGAACTAGGACCTACGAGCAGTACTTC.

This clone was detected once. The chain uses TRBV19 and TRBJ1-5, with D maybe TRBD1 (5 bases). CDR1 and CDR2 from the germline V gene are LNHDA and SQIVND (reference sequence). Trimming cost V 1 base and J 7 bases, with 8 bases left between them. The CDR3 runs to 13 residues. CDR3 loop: CASSIVGGQPQHF. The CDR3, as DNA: TGTGCCAGTAGTATAGTGGGGGGGCAGCCCCAGCATTTT.

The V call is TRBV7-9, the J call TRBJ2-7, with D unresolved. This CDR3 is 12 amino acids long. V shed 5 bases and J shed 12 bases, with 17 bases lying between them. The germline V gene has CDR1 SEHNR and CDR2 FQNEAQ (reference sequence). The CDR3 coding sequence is TGTGCCAGCAGCCAAGACACGGATCTCCCGTACTTC. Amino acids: CASSQDTDLPYF.

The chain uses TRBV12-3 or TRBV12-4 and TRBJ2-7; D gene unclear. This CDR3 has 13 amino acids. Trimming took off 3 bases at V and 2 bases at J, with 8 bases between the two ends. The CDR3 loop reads CASSLQAPYEQYF. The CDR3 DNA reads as TGTGCCAGCAGTTTGCAAGCACCCTACGAGCAGTACTTC.

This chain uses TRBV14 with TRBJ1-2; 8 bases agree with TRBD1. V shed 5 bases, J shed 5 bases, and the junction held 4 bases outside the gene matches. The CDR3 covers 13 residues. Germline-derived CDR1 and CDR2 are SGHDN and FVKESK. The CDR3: CASSYRGAYGYTF. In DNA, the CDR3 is TGTGCCAGCAGCTACAGGGGGGCGTATGGCTACACCTTC.

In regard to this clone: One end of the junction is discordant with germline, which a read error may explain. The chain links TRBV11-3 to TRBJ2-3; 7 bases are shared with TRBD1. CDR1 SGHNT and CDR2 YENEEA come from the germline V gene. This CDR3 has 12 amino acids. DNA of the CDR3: TGTGCCAGCAGCCCAATTAAGGGGGCCGTGGGATTT. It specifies CASSPIKGAVGF. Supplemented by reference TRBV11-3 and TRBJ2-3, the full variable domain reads EAGVVQSPRYKIIEKKQPVAFWCNPISGHNTLYWYLQNLGQGPELLIRYENEEAVDDSQLPKDRFSAERLKGVDSTLKIQPAELGDSAVYLCASSPIKGAVGFGPGTRLTVL.

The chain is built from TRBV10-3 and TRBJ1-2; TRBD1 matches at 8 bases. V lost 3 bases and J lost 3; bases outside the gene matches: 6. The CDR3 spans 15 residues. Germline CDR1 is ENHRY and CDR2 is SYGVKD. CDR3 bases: TGTGCCATCAGTGATCCAGGGGGCCTCCACTATGGCTACACCTTC. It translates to CAISDPGGLHYGYTF.

This chain's CDR3 is CASSRGRDYEQYF. The CDR3, as DNA: TGTGCCAGCAGCCGCGGACGGGACTACGAGCAGTACTTC. The chain recombines TRBV7-8 with TRBJ2-7; D may be TRBD2 (5 bases). CDR1 SGHVS and CDR2 FQNEAQ come from the germline V gene. This CDR3 comprises 13 residues. The germline V and J ends were trimmed by 5 bases and 3 bases, with 11 bases remaining between them.

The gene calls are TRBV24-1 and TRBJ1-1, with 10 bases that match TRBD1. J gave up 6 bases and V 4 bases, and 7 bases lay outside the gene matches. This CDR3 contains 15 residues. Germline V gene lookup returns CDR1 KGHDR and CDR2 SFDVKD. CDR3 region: CATSESGTGVAEAFF. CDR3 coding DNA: TGTGCCACCAGTGAATCCGGGACAGGGGTCGCTGAAGCTTTCTTT.

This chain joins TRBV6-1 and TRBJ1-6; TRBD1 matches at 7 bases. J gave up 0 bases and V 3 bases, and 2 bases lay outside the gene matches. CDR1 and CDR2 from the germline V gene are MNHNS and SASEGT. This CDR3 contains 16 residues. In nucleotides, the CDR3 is TGTGCCAGCAGTGAGACAGGGAGCTCCTATAATTCACCCCTCCACTTT. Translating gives CASSETGSSYNSPLHF.

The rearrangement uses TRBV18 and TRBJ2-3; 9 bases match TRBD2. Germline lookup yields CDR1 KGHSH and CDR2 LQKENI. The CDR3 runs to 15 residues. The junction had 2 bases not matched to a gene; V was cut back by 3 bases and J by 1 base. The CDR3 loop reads CASSPERGGTDTQYF. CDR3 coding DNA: TGTGCCAGCTCACCGGAGCGGGGGGGCACAGATACGCAGTATTTT.

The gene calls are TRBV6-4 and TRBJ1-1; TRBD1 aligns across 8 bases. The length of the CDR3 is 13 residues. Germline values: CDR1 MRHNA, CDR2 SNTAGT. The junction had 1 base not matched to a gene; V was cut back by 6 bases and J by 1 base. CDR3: CASRGTGNTEAFF. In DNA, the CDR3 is TGTGCCAGCAGGGGGACAGGGAACACTGAAGCTTTCTTT.